This T cell receptor (beta chain) comes out of a study of CD8 T cells in ankylosing spondylitis. Study outcomes and limitations: The study identified a TCR beta motif of several highly homologous variants that appeared characteristic of ankylosing spondylitis blood.

This clonotype has only a few counts. Antigen specificity is unknown. As the method for making TCR beta libraries, quantitative 5'-RACE with molecular barcodes was used. TCRdb passed the 5' RACE reads through MiXCR, listing each CDR3 protein once. Found here are about 800,000 distinct CDR3 sequences, approximately 12% of them singletons; the top ten hold approximately 0.5%. V lost 4 bases to trimming and J lost 10 bases; unmatched junction nucleotides: 8. This CDR3 is built from 14 residues. The germline gives CDR1 SGHTA, CDR2 FQGNSA. The chain combines TRBV7-2 with TRBJ2-1; 9 nucleotides line up with TRBD1. The sequence was obtained from a male donor with ankylosing spondylitis. Sequencing used blood, either unsorted or a sorted T cell fraction (not recorded which). CDR3 sequence: CASSSGTGFLEQFF. CDR3 bases: TGTGCCAGCAGCTCCGGGACAGGGTTCTTAGAGCAGTTCTTC.